These 23 T cell receptor beta chains were sequenced from one sample in a study of identical twins. TCRdb called the 5' RACE reads again in MiXCR, with one record for every CDR3 protein. The table records over 200,000 distinct CDR3 sequences, roughly a tenth of them present only once. Sequences were obtained from memory (CD45RO+) T cells sorted from blood. These receptors were obtained from a woman aged 18 to 35 in good health.

In its sample, this clonotype was seen many times. The DNA of the CDR3 is TGTGCTACGACCCCCATTTACAATTCACCCCTCCACTTT. Translating it yields CATTPIYNSPLHF. The genes are TRBV6-6 and TRBJ1-6; no firm D call. Germline V gives CDR1 MNHNY, CDR2 SVGAGI (reference sequence). This CDR3 is 13 amino acids long.

This clonotype was recorded a few times. The chain combines TRBV12-3 or TRBV12-4 with TRBJ2-1, with TRBD2 matching 7 bases. This CDR3 comprises 16 residues. V shed 7 bases, J shed 4 bases, and the junction held 13 bases outside the gene matches. CDR3 DNA sequence: TGTGCCAGCACCGTTGGAATAGCGGGCTTGTACAATGAGCAGTTCTTC. Its protein product is CASTVGIAGLYNEQFF.

Only a few counts were recorded for this clonotype. In DNA form, the CDR3 reads TGTGCCAGCAGCTTAGTAGGCGATCCGGGTGAGACCCAGTACTTC. It yields the protein CASSLVGDPGETQYF. The chain employs TRBV11-2 and TRBJ2-5; D is unclear. Trimming removed 1 base from V and 5 bases from J, with 14 bases in between. This CDR3 has 15 residues. In germline, CDR1 is SGHAT, CDR2 FQNNGV.

This clonotype was found a few times. The rearrangement joins TRBV12-3 or TRBV12-4 to TRBJ2-2, with 16 bases fitting TRBD2. The CDR3 is 17 amino acids. After removal of 5 bases from V and 6 bases from J, the junction contained 6 bases not matched to a gene. CDR3 in amino acids: CASSPGLAGGWPGELFF. The CDR3 region has the DNA TGTGCCAGCAGTCCGGGACTAGCGGGAGGGTGGCCCGGGGAGCTGTTTTTT.

The chain's CDR3 is CASSQEFGQGSYEQYF. CDR3 in DNA: TGTGCCAGCAGCCAAGAGTTCGGCCAGGGTAGCTACGAGCAGTACTTC. The chain joins TRBV14 to TRBJ2-7, with D possibly TRBD1 on 5 matching bases. The CDR3 is 16 amino acids. Trimming stripped 0 bases from V and 3 bases from J, with 15 bases between. The germline CDR1 and CDR2 sequences are SGHDN and FVKESK. The full variable domain, in which reference TRBV14 and TRBJ2-7 provide the parts outside the CDR3, is EAGVTQFPSHSVIEKGQTVTLRCDPISGHDNLYWYRRVMGKEIKFLLHFVKESKQDESGMPNNRFLAERTGGTYSTLKVQPAELEDSGVYFCASSQEFGQGSYEQYFGPGTRLTVT.

This clonotype was detected many times. The chain has TRBV3-1 and TRBJ2-1; 9 bases agree with TRBD2. CDR1 is LGHDT and CDR2 is YNNKEL in the germline V gene (reference sequence). Unmatched junction bases numbered 9, after V lost 3 bases and J lost 9 bases. The CDR3 is 15 amino acids. The CDR3 region is CASSHSAGGLGEQFF. In DNA, the CDR3 is TGTGCCAGCAGCCACTCTGCGGGGGGGCTTGGTGAGCAGTTCTTC.

This clonotype was picked up many times. The chain employs TRBV12-3 or TRBV12-4 and TRBJ1-5, with a tentative D call TRBD1 (5 bases). The CDR3 loop spans 11 amino acids. V was shortened by 4 bases and J by 8 bases, with 6 bases between the two germline ends. CDR3 sequence: CASSSGEPQHF. The CDR3 nucleotides read TGTGCCAGCAGTTCGGGGGAGCCCCAGCATTTT.

The V and J genes are TRBV5-1 and TRBJ2-2; 8 nucleotides match TRBD2. After removal of 0 bases from V and 5 bases from J, the junction contained 6 bases not matched to a gene. CDR3 length equals 16 residues. CDR1 and CDR2 (germline): SGHRS, YFSETQ. The CDR3, as DNA: TGCGCCAGCAGCTTGGCCAGCGGGAGACAAACCGGGGAGCTGTTTTTT. Its translation: CASSLASGRQTGELFF.

This clonotype showed up many times. The chain employs TRBV3-1 and TRBJ2-6; D is ambiguous. Germline CDR1 reads LGHDT; CDR2 reads YNNKEL (reference sequence). The V end was cut by 4 bases, the J end by 0 bases, with 10 bases between. The CDR3 runs to 16 residues. CDR3 bases: TGTGCCAGCAGCCCCCCCATGAGCTCTGGGGCCAACGTCCTGACTTTC. It encodes CASSPPMSSGANVLTF.

This rearrangement joins TRBV20-1 to TRBJ2-3; possibly TRBD2 for D (7 bases). V was clipped by 0 bases and J by 2 bases, with 15 bases between them. The CDR3 contains 16 residues. Germline V lookup: CDR1 DFQATT, CDR2 SNEGSKA (reference sequence). The DNA for the CDR3 is TGCAGTGCTAGAGATCTCCTAGGGGGGGACACAGATACGCAGTATTTT. As protein: CSARDLLGGDTDTQYF.

This clonotype was counted only a few times. The chain is built from TRBV9 and TRBJ2-7, with D perhaps TRBD1 (6 bases). The CDR3 runs to 15 residues. The V and J ends lost 0 bases and 4 bases respectively, with 14 bases between them. Germline V gene data show CDR1 as SGDLS and CDR2 as YYNGEE. The CDR3 DNA follows: TGTGCCAGCAGCGTAGGCCCAGGGGCCGTTTACGAGCAGTACTTC. It translates to CASSVGPGAVYEQYF.

This clonotype was picked up a small number of times. V gene TRBV9 combines with J gene TRBJ2-5; D may be TRBD2 (5 bases). V was cut by 0 bases and J by 0 bases, with 9 bases left in between. The CDR3 runs 15 residues. The germline gives CDR1 SGDLS, CDR2 YYNGEE. CDR3 sequence reads: CASSVAPGDQETQYF. CDR3 in DNA: TGTGCCAGCAGCGTAGCTCCCGGGGACCAAGAGACCCAGTACTTC.

This clonotype was seen repeatedly, ten times or more. This chain joins TRBV4-1 and TRBJ2-6; tentative D call: TRBD2 (5 bases). The CDR3 contains 17 residues. Between the trimmed V and J ends, which lost 1 base and 4 bases, there was a span of 14 bases. Germline loops: CDR1 MGHRA, CDR2 YSYEKL. CDR3 DNA: TGCGCCAGCAGCCAAGGTTTTACGGGGTACGGGGCCAACGTCCTGACTTTC. As protein: CASSQGFTGYGANVLTF.

This clonotype turned up a few times. The V and J genes are TRBV5-1 and TRBJ2-5; D unclear. Trimming left V 4 bases short and J 0 bases short, with 4 bases between. Germline CDR1 reads SGHRS; CDR2 reads YFSETQ. CDR3 length equals 12 residues. CDR3 protein: CASSQYQETQYF. The CDR3 DNA reads as TGCGCCAGCAGCCAGTACCAAGAGACCCAGTACTTC.

This clonotype was picked up many times. CDR3 region: CASSLVGRGITDTQYF. The DNA of the CDR3 is TGTGCCAGCAGCTTAGTTGGTAGGGGGATCACAGATACGCAGTATTTT. This sequence joins TRBV7-2 and TRBJ2-3; a possible D gene is TRBD1 (6 bases). Germline loops: CDR1 SGHTA, CDR2 FQGNSA. The CDR3 is 16 amino acids. The V gene lost 1 base and the J gene lost 2 bases, with 13 bases spanning the gap. The variable domain in full, completed from reference TRBV7-2 and TRBJ2-3, reads GAGVSQSPSNKVTEKGKDVELRCDPISGHTALYWYRQSLGQGLEFLIYFQGNSAPDKSGLPSDRFSAERTGGSVSTLTIQRTQQEDSAVYLCASSLVGRGITDTQYFGPGTRLTVL.

This clonotype was observed many times. The chain combines TRBV20-1 with TRBJ2-1; TRBD2 matches at 10 bases. Germline values: CDR1 DFQATT, CDR2 SNEGSKA (reference sequence). The CDR3 consists of 15 residues. With 0 bases clipped from V and 7 bases from J, the junction kept 6 bases outside the gene matches. CDR3 protein: CSAREASGSGNEQFF. CDR3 coding DNA: TGCAGTGCTAGAGAAGCTAGCGGGAGTGGAAATGAGCAGTTCTTC.

This clonotype has a count of ten or more. The chain is built from TRBV20-1 and TRBJ2-1, with D maybe TRBD1 (6 bases). The CDR3 runs 11 residues. The germline V gene encodes CDR1 DFQATT and CDR2 SNEGSKA (reference sequence). The V end was cut by 8 bases, the J end by 6 bases, with 11 bases between. Written as DNA, the CDR3 is TGCAGTTTCGGACAGTTCAATGAGCAGTTCTTC. Translated: CSFGQFNEQFF.

This clonotype came up many times. The rearrangement uses TRBV7-9 and TRBJ1-1, with D maybe TRBD1 (5 bases). With 3 bases removed from V and 4 bases from J, the gap between germline ends came to 9 bases. CDR1 SEHNR and CDR2 FQNEAQ come from the germline V gene (reference sequence). CDR3 length: 13 amino acids. In nucleotides, the CDR3 is TGTGCCAGCAGCTTCGGGGGGGGCACTGAAGCTTTCTTT. The encoded protein is CASSFGGGTEAFF.

This clonotype was seen at least ten times. This rearrangement joins TRBV5-1 to TRBJ1-3; no clear D gene. Trimming removed 0 bases at V and 4 bases at J, with 8 bases between. The CDR3 is 14 residues long. Germline loops: CDR1 SGHRS, CDR2 YFSETQ. CDR3 loop: CASSLDGSGNTIYF. Here the CDR3 DNA reads TGCGCCAGCAGCTTGGATGGCAGCGGAAACACCATATATTTT.

This clonotype was picked up many times. V is TRBV7-3 and J is TRBJ1-1; possibly TRBD1 for D (6 bases). The V end was cut by 4 bases, the J end by 3 bases, with 9 bases between. CDR1 SGHTA and CDR2 FQGTGA come from the germline V gene. The CDR3 is made up of 13 amino acids. The CDR3 sequence: CASSSGQYTEAFF. The CDR3 region has the DNA TGTGCCAGCAGCTCGGGACAATACACTGAAGCTTTCTTT.

This clonotype was picked up a small number of times. The rearrangement uses TRBV7-2 and TRBJ2-7, with 11 positions matching TRBD2. After removal of 2 bases from V and 5 bases from J, the junction contained 5 bases not matched to a gene. This CDR3 has 15 residues. The V gene's germline CDR1 is SGHTA and CDR2 FQGNSA. The CDR3: CASSLTSGRGHEQYF. CDR3 nucleotide sequence: TGTGCCAGCAGCTTAACTAGCGGGAGAGGCCACGAGCAGTACTTC.

This clonotype was seen many times. The rearrangement links TRBV7-9 to TRBJ1-1; D possibly corresponds to TRBD1 (5 bases). This CDR3 region has 12 residues. The germline V gene has CDR1 SEHNR and CDR2 FQNEAQ (reference sequence). The V gene lost 4 bases and the J gene lost 7 bases, with 10 bases spanning the gap. Here the CDR3 reads CASSYNTGEAFF. CDR3 DNA: TGTGCCAGCAGCTATAATACAGGTGAAGCTTTCTTT.

The sample holds many counts of this clonotype. The chain recombines TRBV29-1 with TRBJ1-1, with D uncertain. Germline V gene lookup returns CDR1 SQVTM and CDR2 ANQGSEA. Trimming removed 4 bases from V and 3 bases from J, with 6 bases in between. This CDR3 spans 11 amino acids. The CDR3 DNA follows: TGCAGCGTTGTTGTTTACACTGAAGCTTTCTTT. Protein product: CSVVVYTEAFF.